The clone carrying this T cell receptor (beta chain) has only a few counts. As yet, its antigen is unknown. This record belongs to a study of glioma-infiltrating T cells. Using RNA template, CDR3s of TCR alpha and beta were amplified with iRepertoire arm-PCR. Tissue mRNA or PBMC total RNA, 100-400 ng, went into one-step reverse transcription and amplification. TCRdb reprocessed the multiplex PCR reads with MiXCR, giving one entry per CDR3 protein. The data contain around 99,000 distinct CDR3 sequences, under 30% of them singletons. Overall study findings and caveats: Tissue-blood divergence was below expectation in non-neoplastic patients, above in gliomas. CDR3 overlap between tissue and blood was very small.

Trimming at V came to 4 bases and at J to 2 bases, leaving 11 bases not matched to a gene. Germline CDR1 reads LGHDT; CDR2 reads YNNKEL (reference sequence). This CDR3 comprises 17 residues. The origin of this receptor is a human donor with low-grade glioma or glioblastoma, undergoing nonglioma brain surgery, or in good health (not recorded which). Specimen: glioma tissue, nonneoplastic brain tissue, or PBMCs (not recorded which). The genes are TRBV3-1 and TRBJ2-3; 8 bases are shared with TRBD1. DNA for the CDR3: TGTGCCAGCAGCCCTCCACGCGGGACAGGCCTCACAGATACGCAGTATTTT. Residues: CASSPPRGTGLTDTQYF.